A selection of T cell receptor beta chains follows, all from one sample in a study of cytomegalovirus exposure and HLA in healthy donors. The table came from immunoSEQ multiplex PCR; TCRdb's copy has only in-frame clones and leaves some out. The data contain 210,000 or so clones, about 91% of them singletons. Sequencing input: PBMCs. Receptor source: a woman aged 18 to 35 in good health and CMV-seronegative. Each CDR3 is given with its conserved first and last residue. D genes are given only for firm matches. Clone size is shown for a subset of rows, as once, few, many or a class of expanded clone.

d_call,j_call,clone_size,v_call,cdr3_nt,cdr3_aa
-,TRBJ1-2,-,TRBV4-1,TGCGCCAGCAGCCCCATTTTATCTCTGGCGGGGCTCGACACCTTC,CASSPILSLAGLDTF
-,TRBJ1-5,-,TRBV4-1,TGCGCCAGCAGCCCATACCCCCGTGGAGGGATAAATCAGCCCCAGCATTTT,CASSPYPRGGINQPQHF
-,TRBJ1-5,-,TRBV15,TGTGCCACCAGCAGAGGATTAAGGGAGCGACAGCCCCAGCATTTT,CATSRGLRERQPQHF
-,TRBJ1-1,-,TRBV27,TGTGCCAGCAGTTTATCGCGTGCGGGAGAAGCTTTCTTT,CASSLSRAGEAFF
-,TRBJ1-1,-,TRBV15,TGTGCCACCAGCAGAGAGGCTCTCGTGAACACTGAAGCTTTCTTT,CATSREALVNTEAFF
-,TRBJ2-7,-,TRBV5-8,TGTGCCAGCAGCTTTGAGTTATTAGGGGGGGTCCACGAGCAGTACTTC,CASSFELLGGVHEQYF
TRBD1,TRBJ2-7,few,TRBV18,TGTGCCAGCTCACCATCCGGGACAGGGGGCTACGAGCAGTACTTC,CASSPSGTGGYEQYF
TRBD1,TRBJ1-4,-,TRBV2,TGTGCCAGCAGGCGCACGGACAGGGTAAATGAAAAACTGTTTTTT,CASRRTDRVNEKLFF
-,TRBJ2-7,-,TRBV7-8,TGTGCCAGCAGCTTAGCCCCTATGTGCAGGGGGGACTGCGAGCAGTACTTC,CASSLAPMCRGDCEQYF
-,TRBJ2-1,-,TRBV10-1,TGCGCCAGCGGGGCAGGGGACTACAATGAGCAGTTCTTC,CASGAGDYNEQFF
TRBD2,TRBJ2-2,-,TRBV13,TGTGCCAGCAGCTTTTCTGATCGAGCGGGAGGGAACACCGGGGAGCTGTTTTTT,CASSFSDRAGGNTGELFF
-,TRBJ2-3,-,TRBV7-6,TGTGCCAGCAGCTTGGCCAGGGTGGCCACAGATACGCAGTATTTT,CASSLARVATDTQYF
TRBD2,TRBJ2-1,-,TRBV7-2,TGTGCCAGCAGCTTCACTAGCGGGAGTTATGAGCAGTTCTTC,CASSFTSGSYEQFF
TRBD2,TRBJ2-3,once,TRBV18,TGTGCCAGCTCACTTAGCGGGAGGGCCCTGGATACGCAGTATTTT,CASSLSGRALDTQYF
TRBD1,TRBJ1-2,few,TRBV7-2,TGTGCCAGCAGCGCGTACAGGGGTTCCAACTATGGCTACACCTTC,CASSAYRGSNYGYTF
TRBD1,TRBJ1-2,-,TRBV30,TGTGCCTGGAGTAGCCCGGACAGGTCGGTATATGGCTACACCTTC,CAWSSPDRSVYGYTF
-,TRBJ2-3,-,TRBV28,TGTGCCGCGTTGGGGCCCGGCACAGATACGCAGTATTTT,CAALGPGTDTQYF
-,TRBJ2-5,-,TRBV29-1,TGCAGCGTTGTTTACAGTCCCCAAGAGACCCAGTACTTC,CSVVYSPQETQYF
TRBD2,TRBJ2-3,-,TRBV6-5,TGTGCCAGCAGTTACTTGACTAGCGGGACCACAGATACGCAGTATTTT,CASSYLTSGTTDTQYF
-,TRBJ1-2,-,TRBV11-1,TGTGCCAGCAGCCACCGGGACACGGAGGTGGGGGGCTACACCTTC,CASSHRDTEVGGYTF
-,TRBJ1-1,-,TRBV30,TGTGCCTTGTCAGGGGCTGAAGCTTTCTTT,CALSGAEAFF
-,TRBJ2-3,-,TRBV2,TGTGCCAGCATGGCGGAGATCACAGATACGCAGTATTTT,CASMAEITDTQYF
-,TRBJ2-1,once,TRBV30,TGTGCCTGGAGGTTCATCAACTATGAGCAGTTCTTC,CAWRFINYEQFF
TRBD1,TRBJ2-7,-,TRBV4-1,TGCGCCAGCAGCCAAGACTCGGGACAGCACTACGAGCAGTACTTC,CASSQDSGQHYEQYF
-,TRBJ2-3,-,TRBV30,TGTGCCTGGAGTTTAGCGTCCCCAGATACGCAGTATTTT,CAWSLASPDTQYF
TRBD2,TRBJ2-1,-,TRBV9,TGTGCCAGCAGCGTAGAGCGTAGCGGGAGATCCTACAATGAGCAGTTCTTC,CASSVERSGRSYNEQFF
TRBD1,TRBJ2-3,-,TRBV29-1,TGCAGCGTTGAAACCGGGACAGGGATCGGCACAGATACGCAGTATTTT,CSVETGTGIGTDTQYF
-,TRBJ1-5,-,TRBV28,TGTGCCAGCAGCGGCGGGGGCAATCAGCCCCAGCATTTT,CASSGGGNQPQHF
TRBD2,TRBJ2-4,once,TRBV5-1,TGCGCCAGCAGCTTGAGAGCGGGAGGGTGGGACATTCAGTACTTC,CASSLRAGGWDIQYF
TRBD2,TRBJ2-7,-,TRBV5-4,TGTGCCAGCAGCTTGGAACGGGGGGACTTC,CASSLERGDF
-,TRBJ1-2,-,TRBV27,TGTGCCAGCAGTCCGACAGAGGACCTTAACTATGGCTACACCTTC,CASSPTEDLNYGYTF
-,TRBJ1-5,-,TRBV19,TGTGCCAGTAGTATGGGTGGGACAAAGAATCAGCCCCAGCATTTT,CASSMGGTKNQPQHF
-,TRBJ1-1,-,TRBV6-1,TGTGCCAGCAGTGTTTATTCCCTGAACACTGAAGCTTTCTTT,CASSVYSLNTEAFF
TRBD1,TRBJ2-7,-,TRBV19,TGTGCCAGTAGTTTTCCAGGGGGTTACGAGCAGTACTTC,CASSFPGGYEQYF
TRBD2,TRBJ2-3,-,TRBV10-3,TGTGCCATCAGTGAGTCCGGACTAGCCGTAAGAGGGGATACGCAGTATTTT,CAISESGLAVRGDTQYF
TRBD1,TRBJ1-2,-,TRBV6-1,TGTGCCAGCAGTGAAGTGGGTTCCGGAGACAGGGTCTATGGCTACACCTTC,CASSEVGSGDRVYGYTF
-,TRBJ1-2,-,TRBV28,TGTGCCAGCACCCCCGGGAAAGCAACATATGGCTACACCTTC,CASTPGKATYGYTF
TRBD1,TRBJ2-4,-,TRBV15,TGTGCCACCAGCAGTGGACCCGACAGGGGGTTTGACATTCAGTACTTC,CATSSGPDRGFDIQYF
TRBD2,TRBJ2-7,-,TRBV5-1,TGCGCCAGCAGCTCGAGCGGGACCCGCTACGAGCAGTACTTC,CASSSSGTRYEQYF
TRBD1,TRBJ1-4,-,TRBV30,TGTGCCTGGAGTGTAGGGGGCTCAAATGAAAAACTGTTTTTT,CAWSVGGSNEKLFF
TRBD1,TRBJ1-2,-,TRBV5-1,TGCGCCAGCAGCTTGGATGTGCGGCAGGGGGCGATCCGCGATGGCTACACCTTC,CASSLDVRQGAIRDGYTF
TRBD1,TRBJ2-7,-,TRBV6-5,TGTGCCAGCAGTTATTACGCAGGGGGTTACGAGCAGTACTTC,CASSYYAGGYEQYF
TRBD2,TRBJ2-7,-,TRBV19,TGTGCCAGTAGTATCGCCGGGACTAGCGGGAGGGCCTACGAGCAGTACTTC,CASSIAGTSGRAYEQYF
-,TRBJ2-3,-,TRBV7-2,TGTGCCAGCAGCTTACTGCGGGGTAGCACAGATACGCAGTATTTT,CASSLLRGSTDTQYF
TRBD1,TRBJ2-1,-,TRBV29-1,TGCAGCGCCACCGGGACAGTGACCTACAATGAGCAGTTCTTC,CSATGTVTYNEQFF
-,TRBJ2-1,-,TRBV7-2,TGTGCCGTCGGGGTGAGCTCCTACAATGAGCAGTTCTTC,CAVGVSSYNEQFF
TRBD1,TRBJ2-1,-,TRBV7-2,TGTGCCAGCAGCTTCCCGGGGACAGCAACCTACAATGAGCAGTTCTTC,CASSFPGTATYNEQFF
TRBD1,TRBJ1-2,-,TRBV5-1,TGCGCCAGCAGCTCCCTAGACAGGGCGGCTAACTATGGCTACACCTTC,CASSSLDRAANYGYTF
-,TRBJ1-2,-,TRBV29-1,TGCAGCGTCGGGGACATTCACTATGGCTACACCTTC,CSVGDIHYGYTF
-,TRBJ2-1,-,TRBV27,TGTGCCAGCGGCAACAGGAATCCCTACAATGAGCAGTTCTTC,CASGNRNPYNEQFF
TRBD1,TRBJ2-5,once,TRBV29-1,TGCAGCGTTGGAAAGGCCGGGACAGCGGCGACCCAGTACTTC,CSVGKAGTAATQYF
TRBD2,TRBJ2-1,-,TRBV25-1,TGTGCCAGCAGTGAAGGGGAGGGTGAGCAGTTCTTC,CASSEGEGEQFF